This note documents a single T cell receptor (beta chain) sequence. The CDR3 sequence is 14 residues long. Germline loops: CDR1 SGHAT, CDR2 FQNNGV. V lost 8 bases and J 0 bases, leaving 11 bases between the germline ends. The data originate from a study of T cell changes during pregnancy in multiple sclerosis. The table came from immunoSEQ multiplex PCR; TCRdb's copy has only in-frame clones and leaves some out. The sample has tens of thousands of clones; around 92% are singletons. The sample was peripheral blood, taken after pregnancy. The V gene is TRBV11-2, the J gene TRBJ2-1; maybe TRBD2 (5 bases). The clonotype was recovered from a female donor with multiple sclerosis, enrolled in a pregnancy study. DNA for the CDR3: TGTGCCAGCGCCCTGCGGGCCTCCTACAATGAGCAGTTCTTC. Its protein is CASALRASYNEQFF.